This T cell receptor (beta chain) is from a study of cytomegalovirus exposure and HLA in healthy donors. Study-wide background: HLA-typed donors were the source of about 85 million unique TCRs held in an early data release.

V shed 6 bases and J 7 bases; nucleotides not matched to a gene: 8. The CDR3 covers 13 residues. In germline, CDR1 is LNHNV, CDR2 YYDKDF (reference sequence). In the PCR, 60 Vbeta and 13 Jbeta primers were used. Per the authors' pipeline: In a later analysis, of some 80 million unique beta chains, roughly 10 million appeared in at least two donors. Data came from immunoSEQ multiplex PCR; TCRdb stores just in-frame clones and leaves some out. From that table come the V and J calls and clone size; the DNA was used to work out D and trimming. This sample has around 110,000 clones; roughly three fifths occur once, and the top ten carry over 8.5%. It was healthy bone marrow donors who served as donors.

The J gene is TRBJ2-5, the V gene TRBV15; 7 bases map to TRBD2. The receptor's source is a woman in her forties in good health and CMV-seropositive. The material sequenced was PBMCs. Written as DNA, the CDR3 is TGTGCCACCAGAGTTGAGGCGGGAGTGACCCAGTACTTC. It yields the protein CATRVEAGVTQYF.